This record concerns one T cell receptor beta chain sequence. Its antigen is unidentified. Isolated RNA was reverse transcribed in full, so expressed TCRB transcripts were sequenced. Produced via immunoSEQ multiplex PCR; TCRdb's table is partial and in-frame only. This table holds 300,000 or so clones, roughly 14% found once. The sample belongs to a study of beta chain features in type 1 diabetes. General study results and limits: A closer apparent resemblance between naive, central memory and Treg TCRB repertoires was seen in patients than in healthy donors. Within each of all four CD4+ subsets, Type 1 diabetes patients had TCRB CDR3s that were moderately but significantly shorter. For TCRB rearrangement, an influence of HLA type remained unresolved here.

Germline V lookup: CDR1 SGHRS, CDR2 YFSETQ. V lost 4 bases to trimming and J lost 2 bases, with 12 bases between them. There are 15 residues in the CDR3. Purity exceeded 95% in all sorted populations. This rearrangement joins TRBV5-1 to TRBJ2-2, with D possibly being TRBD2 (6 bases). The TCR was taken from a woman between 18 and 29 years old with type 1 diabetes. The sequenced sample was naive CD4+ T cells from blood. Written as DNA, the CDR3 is TGCGCCAGCAGCGAGGGACTTGTAAACACCGGGGAGCTGTTTTTT. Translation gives CASSEGLVNTGELFF.